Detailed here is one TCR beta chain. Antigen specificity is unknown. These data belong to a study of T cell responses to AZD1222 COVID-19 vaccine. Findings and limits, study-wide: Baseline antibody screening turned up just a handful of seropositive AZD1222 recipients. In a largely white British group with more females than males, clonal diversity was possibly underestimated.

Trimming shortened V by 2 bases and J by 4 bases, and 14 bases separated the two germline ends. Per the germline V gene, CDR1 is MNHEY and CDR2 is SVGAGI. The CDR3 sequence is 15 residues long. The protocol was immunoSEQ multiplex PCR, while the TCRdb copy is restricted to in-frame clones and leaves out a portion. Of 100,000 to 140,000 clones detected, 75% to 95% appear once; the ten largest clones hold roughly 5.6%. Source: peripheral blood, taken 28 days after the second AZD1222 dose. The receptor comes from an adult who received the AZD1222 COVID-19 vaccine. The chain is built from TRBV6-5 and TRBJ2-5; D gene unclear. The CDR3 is CASSYGGAGAETQYF. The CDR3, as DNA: TGTGCCAGCAGTTACGGTGGTGCTGGTGCAGAGACCCAGTACTTC.